The rows below give T cell receptor beta chains drawn from one sample of a study of blood T cell repertoires in COVID-19. TCRdb's copy holds only in-frame clones and misses some; the assay was immunoSEQ multiplex PCR. The profile shows 90,000 to 100,000 clones, under 90% of them singletons. Specimen: peripheral blood. The receptor set was obtained from a man aged 55 to 70 with COVID-19, enrolled during active disease. Both conserved end residues are trimmed from each CDR3. Each record gives: J gene, clone size, V gene, CDR3 protein. The size entry is marked missing in some rows and otherwise reads once, few, many or a size class.

TRBJ1-1 | few | TRBV11-2 | ASSPRNVMNTEAF
TRBJ1-2 | once | TRBV18 | ASSSDSANYGYT
TRBJ2-3 | - | TRBV6-6 | ASNAGGTDTQY
TRBJ1-1 | - | TRBV28 | ASLGGGWTEAF
TRBJ1-4 | - | TRBV7-9 | ASSSPRTGDEAREKLF
TRBJ1-1 | - | TRBV6-2/TRBV6-3 | ASSRQNLNTEAF
TRBJ2-7 | - | TRBV6-1 | ASSELDRNIYEQY
TRBJ1-1 | once | TRBV10-2 | ASSDTGYGTEAF
TRBJ1-4 | once | TRBV27 | ASSSLLLNEKLF
TRBJ2-3 | - | TRBV5-1 | ASSLTSGTDTQY
TRBJ2-2 | - | TRBV6-5 | ASRYSGTNTGELF
TRBJ2-7 | - | TRBV7-3 | ASNDRGLGSSYEQY
TRBJ1-1 | - | TRBV6-5 | ASSSQGQAEAF
TRBJ1-1 | - | TRBV5-1 | ASSRGLQNTEAF
TRBJ2-1 | - | TRBV6-2/TRBV6-3 | ASSLGGGGEQF
TRBJ2-5 | once | TRBV19 | ASSRTGFGGQETQY
TRBJ2-7 | - | TRBV29-1 | SVEAQGVEQY
TRBJ1-1 | few | TRBV7-8 | ASSPGPGRQTEAF
TRBJ2-1 | - | TRBV24-1 | ATSVPGSSYNEQF
TRBJ2-1 | - | TRBV6-2/TRBV6-3 | ASSDRDYSNEQF
TRBJ1-1 | few | TRBV6-5 | ASSRRGANTEAF
TRBJ2-7 | - | TRBV27 | ASSLGTLSYEQY
TRBJ1-5 | - | TRBV19 | ASSRNPNQPQH
TRBJ2-7 | - | TRBV5-1 | ASSLTGGPSGEQY
TRBJ2-7 | - | TRBV4-1 | ASSQEGVRAGGVGEQY
TRBJ2-7 | - | TRBV6-6 | ASSTPRDRGNYEQY
TRBJ1-4 | - | TRBV5-4 | ASSLGGQGGEKLF
TRBJ2-1 | - | TRBV6-5 | ASSSLPGQGGDEQF
TRBJ2-7 | - | TRBV7-8 | ASSLRAGALSPNEQY
TRBJ2-1 | - | TRBV10-3 | AISVAGGGRQF
TRBJ2-2 | - | TRBV7-6 | ASSSQGQDTGELF
TRBJ1-1 | - | TRBV9 | ASSIGTGGDTEAF
TRBJ2-4 | - | TRBV5-5 | ASTNRENIQY
TRBJ2-5 | - | TRBV20-1 | SANSGETQY
TRBJ1-1 | - | TRBV2 | ATDRGSEAF
TRBJ2-2 | - | TRBV4-2 | ASSQELAGEDGELF
TRBJ2-3 | - | TRBV6-2/TRBV6-3 | ASSSNSGSGTDTQY
TRBJ2-7 | - | TRBV28 | ASRQGQGSHEQY
TRBJ1-3 | - | TRBV4-2 | ASSQGTGGSSGNTIY
TRBJ2-7 | - | TRBV6-1 | ASSEGDGGELLNYEQY
TRBJ2-1 | - | TRBV20-1 | SASAGLAGTISPYNEQF
TRBJ2-7 | - | TRBV28 | ASSLIAATYEQY
TRBJ1-1 | once | TRBV3-1/TRBV3-2 | ASRLGGNTEAF
TRBJ2-7 | - | TRBV19 | ATQAAYEQY
TRBJ1-4 | - | TRBV6-2/TRBV6-3 | ASSYSIRDEKLF
TRBJ2-4 | once | TRBV6-5 | ASRLRGASGNIQY
TRBJ2-1 | - | TRBV5-1 | ASSQTSGSSYNEQF
TRBJ1-5 | - | TRBV21-1 | ASSTQGQGAQGQPQH
TRBJ1-2 | once | TRBV12-3/TRBV12-4 | ASSLLGDYGYT
TRBJ1-1 | - | TRBV19 | AGRGTGSNTEAF
TRBJ2-1 | - | TRBV5-4 | ASSYRQGKRNEQF
TRBJ2-3 | - | TRBV10-1 | ATGQGPTDTQY
TRBJ1-1 | - | TRBV2 | ASRETAEAF
TRBJ2-7 | - | TRBV7-2 | ASSLSGGIDEQY
TRBJ1-3 | - | TRBV5-1 | ASSPRKDRAPSGNTIY
TRBJ1-1 | - | TRBV5-4 | ASSLERGLEMNTEAF
TRBJ1-2 | few | TRBV5-1 | ASSLWTGDGYT
TRBJ1-1 | - | TRBV5-1 | ASIGTGKMNTEAF